A few counts support the clone carrying this T cell receptor (beta chain). The data originate from a study of technical replicates of blood from a handful of donors. Germline V gives CDR1 SQVTM, CDR2 ANQGSEA. The CDR3 contains 13 residues. V lost 4 bases and J 5 bases, leaving 12 bases between the germline ends. Data came from immunoSEQ multiplex PCR; TCRdb stores just in-frame clones and leaves some out. This sample has 11,000 to 15,000 clones, with 80% found just once. The TCR sequence derives from a human donor in good health. This chain connects TRBV29-1 to TRBJ2-1, with a weak D call TRBD2 (5 bases). The sample taken for sequencing was PBMCs. The CDR3 DNA is TGCAGCGTTGGGCCCCGGGGAGACAATGAGCAGTTCTTC. Protein sequence: CSVGPRGDNEQFF.